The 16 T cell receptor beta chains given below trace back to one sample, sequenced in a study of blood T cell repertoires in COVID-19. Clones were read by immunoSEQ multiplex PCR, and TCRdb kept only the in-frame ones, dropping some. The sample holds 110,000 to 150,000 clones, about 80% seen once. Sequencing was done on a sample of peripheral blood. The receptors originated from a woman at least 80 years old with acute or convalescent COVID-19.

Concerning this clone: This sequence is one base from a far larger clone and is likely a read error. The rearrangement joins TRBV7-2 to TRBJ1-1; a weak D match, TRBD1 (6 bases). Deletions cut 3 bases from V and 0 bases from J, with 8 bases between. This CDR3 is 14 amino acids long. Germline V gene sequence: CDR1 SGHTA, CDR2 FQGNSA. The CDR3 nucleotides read TGTGCCAGCAGCTTCGGACAGTTGAACACTGAAGCTTTCTTT. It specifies CASSFGQLNTEAFF.

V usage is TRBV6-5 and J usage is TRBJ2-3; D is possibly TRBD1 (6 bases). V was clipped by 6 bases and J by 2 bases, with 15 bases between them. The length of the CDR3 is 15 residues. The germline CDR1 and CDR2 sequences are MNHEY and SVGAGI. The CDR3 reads CASRYDRYYTDTQYF. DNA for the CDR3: TGTGCCAGCAGATATGACAGGTATTACACAGATACGCAGTATTTT.

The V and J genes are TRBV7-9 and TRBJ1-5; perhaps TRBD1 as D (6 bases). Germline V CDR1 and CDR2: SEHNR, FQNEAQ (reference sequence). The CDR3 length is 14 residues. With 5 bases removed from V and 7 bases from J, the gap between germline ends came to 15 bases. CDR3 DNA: TGTGCCAGCAGCACCTCAGGGGCTGCGCAGCCCCAGCATTTT. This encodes CASSTSGAAQPQHF.

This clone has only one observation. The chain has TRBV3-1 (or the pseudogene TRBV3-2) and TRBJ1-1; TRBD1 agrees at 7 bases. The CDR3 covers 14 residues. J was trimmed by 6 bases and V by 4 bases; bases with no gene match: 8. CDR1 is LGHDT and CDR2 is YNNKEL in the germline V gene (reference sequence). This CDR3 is CASSPPTGSSEAFF. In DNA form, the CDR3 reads TGTGCCAGCAGCCCTCCGACAGGGTCTTCTGAAGCTTTCTTT.

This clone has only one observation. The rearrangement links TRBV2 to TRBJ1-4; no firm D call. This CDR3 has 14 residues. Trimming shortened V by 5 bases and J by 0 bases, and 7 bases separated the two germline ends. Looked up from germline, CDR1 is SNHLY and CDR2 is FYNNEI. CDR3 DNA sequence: TGTGCCAGCAGTCGGAGTGCAACTAATGAAAAACTGTTTTTT. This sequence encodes CASSRSATNEKLFF.

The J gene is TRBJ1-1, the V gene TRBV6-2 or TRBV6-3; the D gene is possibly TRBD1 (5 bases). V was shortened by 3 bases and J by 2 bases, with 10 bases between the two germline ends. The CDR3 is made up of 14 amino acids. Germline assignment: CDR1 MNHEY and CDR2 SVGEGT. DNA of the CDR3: TGTGCCAGCAGTTATGGCCAGGGTAACACTGAAGCTTTCTTT. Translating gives CASSYGQGNTEAFF.

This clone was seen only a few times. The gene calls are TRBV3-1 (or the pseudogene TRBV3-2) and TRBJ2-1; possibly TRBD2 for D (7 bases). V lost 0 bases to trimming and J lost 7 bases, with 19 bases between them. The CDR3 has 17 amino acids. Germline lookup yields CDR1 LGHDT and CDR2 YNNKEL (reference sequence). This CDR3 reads CASSQDPPAGGRNEQFF. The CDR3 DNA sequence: TGTGCCAGCAGCCAAGATCCCCCGGCCGGGGGGCGTAATGAGCAGTTCTTC.

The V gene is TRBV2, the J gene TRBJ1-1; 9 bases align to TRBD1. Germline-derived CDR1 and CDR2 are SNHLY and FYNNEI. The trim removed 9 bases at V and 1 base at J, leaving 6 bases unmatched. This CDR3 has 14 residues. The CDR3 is CASRRQGGNTEAFF. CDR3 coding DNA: TGTGCCAGTAGACGACAGGGGGGGAACACTGAAGCTTTCTTT.

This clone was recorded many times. This CDR3 is CASSISGVYGYTF. The CDR3 DNA follows: TGTGCCAGTAGTATATCAGGGGTCTATGGCTACACCTTC. The genes are TRBV19 and TRBJ1-2, with D possibly TRBD1 on 6 matching bases. The CDR3 consists of 13 residues. Trimming removed 2 bases from V and 4 bases from J, with 8 bases in between. The V gene's germline CDR1 is LNHDA and CDR2 SQIVND (reference sequence).

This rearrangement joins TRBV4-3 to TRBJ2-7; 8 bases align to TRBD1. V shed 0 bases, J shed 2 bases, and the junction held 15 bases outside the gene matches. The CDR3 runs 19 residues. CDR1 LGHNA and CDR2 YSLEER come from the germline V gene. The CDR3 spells CASSQDRPRRGRGAYEQYF. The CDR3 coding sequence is TGCGCCAGCAGCCAAGACCGCCCCCGCAGGGGGCGTGGAGCCTACGAGCAGTACTTC.

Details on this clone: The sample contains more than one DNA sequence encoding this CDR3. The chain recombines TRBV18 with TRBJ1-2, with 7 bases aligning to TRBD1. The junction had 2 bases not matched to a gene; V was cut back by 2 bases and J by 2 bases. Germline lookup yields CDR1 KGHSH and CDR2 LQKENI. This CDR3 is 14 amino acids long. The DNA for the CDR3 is TGTGCCAGCTCACCAACACAGGGGAACTATGGCTACACCTTC. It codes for CASSPTQGNYGYTF. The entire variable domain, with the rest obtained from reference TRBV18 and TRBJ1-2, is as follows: NAGVMQNPRHLVRRRGQEARLRCSPMKGHSHVYWYRQLPEEGLKFMVYLQKENIIDESGMPKERFSAEFPKEGPSILRIQQVVRGDSAAYFCASSPTQGNYGYTFGSGTRLTVV.

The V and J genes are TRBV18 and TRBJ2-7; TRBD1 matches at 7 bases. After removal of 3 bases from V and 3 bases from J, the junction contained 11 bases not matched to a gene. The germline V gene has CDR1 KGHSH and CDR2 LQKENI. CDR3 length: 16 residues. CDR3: CASSPDRAGVHYEQYF. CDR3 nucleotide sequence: TGTGCCAGCTCACCTGACAGGGCCGGGGTACACTACGAGCAGTACTTC. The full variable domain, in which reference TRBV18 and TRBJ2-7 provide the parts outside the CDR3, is NAGVMQNPRHLVRRRGQEARLRCSPMKGHSHVYWYRQLPEEGLKFMVYLQKENIIDESGMPKERFSAEFPKEGPSILRIQQVVRGDSAAYFCASSPDRAGVHYEQYFGPGTRLTVT.

The CDR3 reads CASSVQGRDSPLHF. As DNA, the CDR3 is TGTGCCAGCAGCGTCCAGGGTAGGGATTCACCCCTCCACTTT. V gene TRBV9 combines with J gene TRBJ1-6; a weak D match, TRBD1 (5 bases). V dropped 2 bases and J dropped 8 bases, with 11 bases sitting between them. Germline V lookup: CDR1 SGDLS, CDR2 YYNGEE. The CDR3 runs to 14 residues.

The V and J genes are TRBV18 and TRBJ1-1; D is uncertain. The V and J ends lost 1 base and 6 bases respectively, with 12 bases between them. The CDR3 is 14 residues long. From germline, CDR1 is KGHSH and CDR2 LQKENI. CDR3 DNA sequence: TGTGCCAGCTCACCACAGCGAGAATGGGCTGAAGCTTTCTTT. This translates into CASSPQREWAEAFF.

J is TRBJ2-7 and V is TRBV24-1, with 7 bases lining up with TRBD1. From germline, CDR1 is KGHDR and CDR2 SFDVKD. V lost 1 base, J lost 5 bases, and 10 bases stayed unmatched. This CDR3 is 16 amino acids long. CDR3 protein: CATSDFPTGAPNEQYF. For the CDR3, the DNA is TGTGCCACCAGTGATTTCCCTACAGGGGCCCCAAACGAGCAGTACTTC.

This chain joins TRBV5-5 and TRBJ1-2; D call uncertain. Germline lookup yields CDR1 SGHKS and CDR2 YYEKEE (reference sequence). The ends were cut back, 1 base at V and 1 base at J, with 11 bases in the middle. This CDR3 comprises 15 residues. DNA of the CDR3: TGTGCCAGCAGCTTGTTGGCGGGAAGTAACTATGGCTACACCTTC. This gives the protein CASSLLAGSNYGYTF.